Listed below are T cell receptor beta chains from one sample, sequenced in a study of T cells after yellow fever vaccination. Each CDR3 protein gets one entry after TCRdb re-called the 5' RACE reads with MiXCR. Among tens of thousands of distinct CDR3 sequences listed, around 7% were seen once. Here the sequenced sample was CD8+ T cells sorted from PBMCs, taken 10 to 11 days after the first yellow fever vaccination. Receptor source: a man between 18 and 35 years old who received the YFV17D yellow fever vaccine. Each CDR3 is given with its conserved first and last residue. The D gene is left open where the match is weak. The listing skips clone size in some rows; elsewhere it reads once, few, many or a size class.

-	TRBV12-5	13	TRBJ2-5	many	TGTGCTAGTAGTGTGGGGAGCCAAGAGACCCAGTACTTC	CASSVGSQETQYF
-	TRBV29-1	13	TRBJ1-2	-	TGCAGCGTTGAAAACAGATGGAACTATGGCTACACCTTC	CSVENRWNYGYTF
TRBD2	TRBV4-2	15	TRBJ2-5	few	TGTGCCAGCAGCCAAACTAGCGGGACTCAAGAGACCCAGTACTTC	CASSQTSGTQETQYF
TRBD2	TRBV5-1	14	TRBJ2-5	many	TGCGCCAGCAGCCTAGCGGGGGCGTGGGAGACCCAGTACTTC	CASSLAGAWETQYF
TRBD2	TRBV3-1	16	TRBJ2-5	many	TGTGCCAGCAGCCCAAGGACTAGCGGGGGGGAAGAGACCCAGTACTTC	CASSPRTSGGEETQYF
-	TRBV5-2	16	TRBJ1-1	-	TGTGCCAGCGGCCCCGGGCTCCTCTGTTGGGACACTGAAGCTTTCTTT	CASGPGLLCWDTEAFF
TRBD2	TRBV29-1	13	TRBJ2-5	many	TGCAGCGAGCGGCAGCGGGGGAAAGAGACCCAGTACTTC	CSERQRGKETQYF
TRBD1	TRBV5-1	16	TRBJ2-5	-	TGCGCCAGCAGCTTGGTAGGGACAGGGGGCCAAGAGACCCAGTACTTC	CASSLVGTGGQETQYF
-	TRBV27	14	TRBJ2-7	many	TGTGCCAGCAGTTTAAGTGGTGCCTTCTACGAGCAGTACTTC	CASSLSGAFYEQYF
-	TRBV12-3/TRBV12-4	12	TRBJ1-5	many	TGTGCCAGCAGTTTATGGGATCAGCCCCAGCATTTT	CASSLWDQPQHF
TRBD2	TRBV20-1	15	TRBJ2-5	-	TGCAGTGCCCGCCGTGGTAGCGGGGGGCAAGAGACCCAGTACTTC	CSARRGSGGQETQYF
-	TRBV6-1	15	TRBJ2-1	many	TGTGCCAGCAGTGAAACATGGACACTGGACAATGAGCAGTTCTTC	CASSETWTLDNEQFF
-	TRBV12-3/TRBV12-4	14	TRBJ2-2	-	TGTGCCAGCAGTTTGTCCCTGAGGTCCGGGGAGCTGTTTTTT	CASSLSLRSGELFF
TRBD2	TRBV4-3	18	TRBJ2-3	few	TGCGCCAGCAGCCTCGATCGGGGGCTAGCGGGGCGCACAGATACGCAGTATTTT	CASSLDRGLAGRTDTQYF
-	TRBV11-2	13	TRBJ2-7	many	TGTGCCAGCAGAGGGACCGGGGCTTACGAGCAGTACTTC	CASRGTGAYEQYF
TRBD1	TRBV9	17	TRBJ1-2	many	TGTGCCAGCAGCGTAGGGGACAGGGGGCTGGCCGTCTATGGCTACACCTTC	CASSVGDRGLAVYGYTF
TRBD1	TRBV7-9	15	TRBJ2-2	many	TGTGCCAGCAGCTACCGGGACAGGAAAACCGGGGAGCTGTTTTTT	CASSYRDRKTGELFF
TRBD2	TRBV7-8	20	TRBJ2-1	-	TGTGCCAGCAGCTTACCTACTGCCGGGACTAGCGGGGCGGCCTACAATGAGCAGTTCTTC	CASSLPTAGTSGAAYNEQFF
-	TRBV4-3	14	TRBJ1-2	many	TGCGCCAGCAGCCCTACAGGGTTCGGCTATGGCTACACCTTC	CASSPTGFGYGYTF
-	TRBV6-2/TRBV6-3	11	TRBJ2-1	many	TGTGCCAGCAGTTACTCGTATGAGCAGTTCTTC	CASSYSYEQFF
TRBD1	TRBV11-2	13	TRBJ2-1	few	TGTGCCAGCCGGGACAGTATCTACAATGAGCAGTTCTTC	CASRDSIYNEQFF
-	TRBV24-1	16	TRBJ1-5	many	TGTGCCACCAGTGATTCAGCCAGGATTCGGGATCAGCCCCAGCATTTT	CATSDSARIRDQPQHF
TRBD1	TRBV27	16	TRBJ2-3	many	TGTGCCAGCAGTCCCACTTCGGCAGGGGGCGCTTATACGCAGTATTTT	CASSPTSAGGAYTQYF
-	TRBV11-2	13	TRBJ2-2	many	TGTGCCAGCAGCGCTTGGAAGGCCGGGGAGCTGTTTTTT	CASSAWKAGELFF
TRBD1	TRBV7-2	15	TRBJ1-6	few	TGTGCCAGCAGCTTAGAGGAGGGGGCCAGGTTACCCCTCCACTTT	CASSLEEGARLPLHF
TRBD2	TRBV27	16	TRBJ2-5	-	TGTGCCAGCAGTACCAGCCCGGGACTAGCGGAAGAGACCCAGTACTTC	CASSTSPGLAEETQYF
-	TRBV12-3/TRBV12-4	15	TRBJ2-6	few	TGTGCCAGCACCGATTCGGTGGCTGGGGCCAACGTCCTGACTTTC	CASTDSVAGANVLTF
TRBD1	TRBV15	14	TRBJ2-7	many	TGTGCCACCAGCAAAGGACAGGGGACCTACGAGCAGTACTTC	CATSKGQGTYEQYF
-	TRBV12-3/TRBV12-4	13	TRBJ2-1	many	TGTGCCAGCGCCGACCCTGGAGGGAATGAGCAGTTCTTC	CASADPGGNEQFF
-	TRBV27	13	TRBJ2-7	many	TGTGCCAGCAGCCTTACTAGCTACCACGAGCAGTACTTC	CASSLTSYHEQYF
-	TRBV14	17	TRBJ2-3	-	TGTGCCAGCAGCCAAGATCTGAGGGTCGGGGACACAGATACGCAGTATTTT	CASSQDLRVGDTDTQYF
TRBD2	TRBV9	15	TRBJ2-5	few	TGTGCCAGCAGCGGCACTAGCGGGGCCGGGGAGACCCAGTACTTC	CASSGTSGAGETQYF
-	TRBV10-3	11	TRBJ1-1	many	TGTGCCATCCAGGAGAACACTGAAGCTTTCTTT	CAIQENTEAFF
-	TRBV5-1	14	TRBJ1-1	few	TGCGCCAGCAGCTTGGCAGGGGTCAGGACTGAAGCTTTCTTT	CASSLAGVRTEAFF
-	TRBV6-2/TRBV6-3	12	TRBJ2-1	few	TGTGCCACCCAACCAGGGTGGGCTGAGCAGTTCTTC	CATQPGWAEQFF
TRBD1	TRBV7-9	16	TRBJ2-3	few	TGTGCCAGCAGCTCCCGTGACAGGGGGTTTGGGGATACGCAGTATTTT	CASSSRDRGFGDTQYF
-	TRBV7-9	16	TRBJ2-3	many	TGTGCCAGCAGCGCTCGACGGACTATGAGCACAGATACGCAGTATTTT	CASSARRTMSTDTQYF